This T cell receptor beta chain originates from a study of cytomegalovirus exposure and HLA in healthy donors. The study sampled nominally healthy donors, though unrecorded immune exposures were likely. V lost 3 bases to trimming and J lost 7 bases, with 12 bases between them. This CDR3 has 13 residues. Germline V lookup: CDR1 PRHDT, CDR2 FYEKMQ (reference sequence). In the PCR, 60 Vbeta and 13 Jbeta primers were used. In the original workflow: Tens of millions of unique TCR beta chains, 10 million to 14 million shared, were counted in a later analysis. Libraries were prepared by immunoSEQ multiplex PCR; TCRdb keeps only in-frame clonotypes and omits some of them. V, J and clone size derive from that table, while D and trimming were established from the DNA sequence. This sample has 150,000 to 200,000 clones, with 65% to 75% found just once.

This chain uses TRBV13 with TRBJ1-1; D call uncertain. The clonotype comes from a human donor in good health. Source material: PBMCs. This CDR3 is CASSFRMGGEAFF. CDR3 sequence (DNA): TGTGCCAGCAGCTTCCGGATGGGAGGTGAAGCTTTCTTT.